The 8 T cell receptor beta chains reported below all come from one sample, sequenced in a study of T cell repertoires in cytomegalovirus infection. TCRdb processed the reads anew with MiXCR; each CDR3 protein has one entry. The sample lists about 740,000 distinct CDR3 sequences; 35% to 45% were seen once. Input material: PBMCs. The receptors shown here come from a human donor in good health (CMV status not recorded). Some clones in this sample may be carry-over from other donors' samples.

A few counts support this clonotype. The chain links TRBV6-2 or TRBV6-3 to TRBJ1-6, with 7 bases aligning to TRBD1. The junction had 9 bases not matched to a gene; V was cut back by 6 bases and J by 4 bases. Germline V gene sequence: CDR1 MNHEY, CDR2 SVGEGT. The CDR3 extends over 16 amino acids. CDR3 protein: CASRLSGGRYNSPLHF. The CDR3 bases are TGTGCCAGCAGGCTCTCAGGGGGGCGATATAATTCACCCCTCCACTTT.

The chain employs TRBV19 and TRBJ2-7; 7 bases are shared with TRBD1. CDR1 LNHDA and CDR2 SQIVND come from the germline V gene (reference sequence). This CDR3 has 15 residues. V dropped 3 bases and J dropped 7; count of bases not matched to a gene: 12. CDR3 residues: CASSIFTGATVEQYF. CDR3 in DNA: TGTGCCAGTAGTATCTTCACAGGGGCTACGGTAGAGCAGTACTTC. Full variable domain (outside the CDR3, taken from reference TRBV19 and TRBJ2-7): DGGITQSPKYLFRKEGQNVTLSCEQNLNHDAMYWYRQDPGQGLRLIYYSQIVNDFQKGDIAEGYSVSREKKESFPLTVTSAQKNPTAFYLCASSIFTGATVEQYFGPGTRLTVT.

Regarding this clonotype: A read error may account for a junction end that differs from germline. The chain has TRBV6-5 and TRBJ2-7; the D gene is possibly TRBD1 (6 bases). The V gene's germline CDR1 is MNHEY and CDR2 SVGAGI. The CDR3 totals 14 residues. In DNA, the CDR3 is TGTGCCAGCAGTATAACAGGGACGCTCTACGAGCGGTACTTC. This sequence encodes CASSITGTLYERYF.

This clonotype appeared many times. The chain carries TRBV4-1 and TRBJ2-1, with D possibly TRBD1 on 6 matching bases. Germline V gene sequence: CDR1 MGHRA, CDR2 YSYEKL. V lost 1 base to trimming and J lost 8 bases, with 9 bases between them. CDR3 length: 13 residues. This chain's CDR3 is CASSQGQGYEQFF. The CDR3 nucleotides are TGCGCCAGCAGCCAAGGGCAGGGGTATGAGCAGTTCTTC.

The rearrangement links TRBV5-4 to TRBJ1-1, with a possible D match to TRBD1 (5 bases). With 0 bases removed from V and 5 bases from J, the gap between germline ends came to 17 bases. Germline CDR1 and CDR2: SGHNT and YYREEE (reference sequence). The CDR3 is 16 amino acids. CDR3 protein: CASSLAGPGRGTEAFF. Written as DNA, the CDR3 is TGTGCCAGCAGCTTGGCGGGGCCAGGGCGGGGAACTGAAGCTTTCTTT.

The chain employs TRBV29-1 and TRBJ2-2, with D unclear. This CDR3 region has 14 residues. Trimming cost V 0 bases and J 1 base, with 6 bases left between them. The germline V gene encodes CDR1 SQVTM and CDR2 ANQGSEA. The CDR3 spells CSVEDQGNTGELFF. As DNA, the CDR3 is TGCAGCGTTGAAGATCAAGGGAACACCGGGGAGCTGTTTTTT.

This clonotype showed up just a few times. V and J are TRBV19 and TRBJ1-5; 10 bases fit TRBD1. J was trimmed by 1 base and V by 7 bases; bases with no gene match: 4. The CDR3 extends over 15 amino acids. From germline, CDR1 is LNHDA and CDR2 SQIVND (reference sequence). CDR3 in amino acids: CASILTGGSNQPQHF. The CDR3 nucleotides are TGTGCCAGTATCCTGACAGGGGGCAGCAATCAGCCCCAGCATTTT.

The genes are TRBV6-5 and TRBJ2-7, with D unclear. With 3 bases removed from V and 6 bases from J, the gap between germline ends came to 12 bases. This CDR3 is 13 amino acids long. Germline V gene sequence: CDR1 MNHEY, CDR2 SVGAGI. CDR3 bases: TGTGCCAGCAGTTATTCTGAGTCGGTCGAGCAGTACTTC. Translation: CASSYSESVEQYF.